The 31 T cell receptor beta chains below come from one sample, sequenced in a study of blood T cell repertoires in COVID-19. Clones were sequenced by immunoSEQ multiplex PCR, and TCRdb holds only the in-frame ones, with some missing. The sample yields roughly 270,000 clones, 80% to 85% seen once. The sample comprised PBMCs or T cells enriched from blood (not recorded which). Receptors were obtained from a man aged 40-50 years who had been exposed to COVID-19.

This sequence joins TRBV30 and TRBJ2-1; TRBD2 agrees at 8 bases. The CDR3 totals 19 residues. Per the germline V gene, CDR1 is GTSNPN and CDR2 is SVGIG (reference sequence). V was clipped by 4 bases and J by 4 bases; unmatched bases: 21. This CDR3 is CAWTSYPGGRVSMYNEQFF. CDR3 sequence (DNA): TGTGCCTGGACCTCCTACCCGGGGGGGAGGGTATCAATGTACAATGAGCAGTTCTTC.

This rearrangement joins TRBV6-6 to TRBJ2-7; no clear D gene. CDR3 length equals 12 residues. Germline CDR1 MNHNY, CDR2 SVGAGI (reference sequence). Trimming removed 2 bases at V and 7 bases at J, with 9 bases between. DNA of the CDR3: TGTGCCAGCAGTTACCTGGAGAGGGAGCAGTACTTC. Protein sequence: CASSYLEREQYF.

The gene calls are TRBV3-1 (or the pseudogene TRBV3-2) and TRBJ2-1; 7 nucleotides match TRBD2. V dropped 3 bases and J dropped 10; count of bases not matched to a gene: 6. The CDR3 loop spans 13 amino acids. Germline values: CDR1 LGHDT, CDR2 YNNKEL (reference sequence). The CDR3 sequence is CASSQLGGWEQFF. The CDR3 nucleotides are TGTGCCAGCAGCCAGCTCGGGGGGTGGGAGCAGTTCTTC.

The chain is built from TRBV30 and TRBJ2-3; 7 bases fit TRBD1. The CDR3 spans 14 residues. Trimming removed 8 bases from V and 1 base from J; junction bases left unmatched: 9. The V gene's germline CDR1 is GTSNPN and CDR2 SVGIG (reference sequence). Written as DNA, the CDR3 is TGTGCCGCGGAAACAGGGGCGCGCACAGATACGCAGTATTTT. It yields the protein CAAETGARTDTQYF.

The chain couples TRBV10-1 to TRBJ2-4, with 7 positions matching TRBD2. This CDR3 spans 13 amino acids. The ends lost 5 bases at V and 8 bases at J; junction bases unmatched: 6. CDR1 is WNHNN, CDR2 SYGVQD, per germline (reference sequence). In DNA, the CDR3 is TGCGCCAGCAGTATGGGGGGGGGTCACATTCAGTACTTC. Protein: CASSMGGGHIQYF.

The V and J genes are TRBV7-9 and TRBJ2-3; 7 positions agree with TRBD2. The CDR3 has 17 amino acids. The V and J ends lost 5 bases and 2 bases, in that order; junction bases with no gene match: 13. Germline lookup yields CDR1 SEHNR and CDR2 FQNEAQ (reference sequence). The CDR3 spells CASSHTTASGYTDTQYF. As DNA, the CDR3 is TGTGCCAGCAGCCATACCACCGCTAGCGGATACACAGATACGCAGTATTTT. The complete variable domain, with remaining parts taken from reference TRBV7-9 and TRBJ2-3, reads DTGVSQNPRHKITKRGQNVTFRCDPISEHNRLYWYRQTLGQGPEFLTYFQNEAQLEKSRLLSDRFSAERPKGSFSTLEIQRTEQGDSAMYLCASSHTTASGYTDTQYFGPGTRLTVL.

The rearrangement links TRBV29-1 to TRBJ1-2; TRBD1 might be the D (6 bases). Germline V lookup: CDR1 SQVTM, CDR2 ANQGSEA. There are 15 residues in the CDR3. V shed 0 bases and J shed 7 bases, with 18 bases lying between them. Written as DNA, the CDR3 is TGCAGCGTTGAAGATCAAGGGGGAAGGGGAGTTGGCTACACCTTC. Translation gives CSVEDQGGRGVGYTF.

This chain connects TRBV19 to TRBJ2-2; 8 nucleotides match TRBD1. CDR1 LNHDA and CDR2 SQIVND come from the germline V gene (reference sequence). CDR3 size: 17 residues. J was trimmed by 3 bases and V by 6 bases; bases with no gene match: 12. The CDR3 DNA is TGTGCCAGTAGCTCCTCATGGACAGGGAGGTACACCGGGGAGCTGTTTTTT. Translating gives CASSSSWTGRYTGELFF. Combining the CDR3 with reference TRBV19 and TRBJ2-2 gives the whole variable domain DGGITQSPKYLFRKEGQNVTLSCEQNLNHDAMYWYRQDPGQGLRLIYYSQIVNDFQKGDIAEGYSVSREKKESFPLTVTSAQKNPTAFYLCASSSSWTGRYTGELFFGEGSRLTVL.

The V and J genes are TRBV25-1 and TRBJ1-4; 8 bases line up with TRBD1. V lost 6 bases, J lost 6 bases, and 6 bases stayed unmatched. This CDR3 is 14 amino acids long. Looked up from germline, CDR1 is MGHDK and CDR2 is SYGVNS. The CDR3 here is CASSSGGAYEKLFF. The DNA for the CDR3 is TGTGCCAGCAGCTCAGGGGGCGCCTATGAAAAACTGTTTTTT.

The table lists this clone with a few counts. The V call is TRBV2, the J call TRBJ1-6; no clear D gene. Germline V gene data show CDR1 as SNHLY and CDR2 as FYNNEI. The CDR3 runs 13 residues. Trimming shortened V by 6 bases and J by 6 bases, and 9 bases separated the two germline ends. CDR3 sequence reads: CASRVQANSPLHF. DNA for the CDR3: TGTGCCAGCAGGGTCCAGGCTAATTCACCCCTCCACTTT.

The chain combines TRBV6-5 with TRBJ1-5, with a possible D match to TRBD1 (5 bases). From germline, CDR1 is MNHEY and CDR2 SVGAGI. V was clipped by 5 bases and J by 4 bases, with 9 bases between them. This CDR3 contains 13 residues. CDR3 sequence (DNA): TGTGCCAGCAGTCAAAGACAGAATCAGCCCCAGCATTTT. This codes for CASSQRQNQPQHF.

This chain connects TRBV2 to TRBJ2-3, with 12 bases fitting TRBD2. Trimming took 9 bases from V and 5 from J; bases not matched to a gene: 9. This CDR3 is 15 amino acids long. Germline assignment: CDR1 SNHLY and CDR2 FYNNEI. CDR3 sequence: CARTKTSGSRDTQYF. Here the CDR3 DNA reads TGTGCCAGGACAAAGACTAGCGGGAGTAGAGATACGCAGTATTTT.

At least ten counts were recorded for this clone. The chain joins TRBV5-5 to TRBJ1-1; D gene unclear. Germline V gene lookup returns CDR1 SGHKS and CDR2 YYEKEE (reference sequence). CDR3 length: 14 residues. Trimming stripped 1 base from V and 1 base from J, with 8 bases between. The CDR3 nucleotides are TGTGCCAGCAGCTTGCAGTCTGCGAACACTGAAGCTTTCTTT. Amino acids: CASSLQSANTEAFF.

The chain employs TRBV3-1 (or the pseudogene TRBV3-2) and TRBJ2-1; 9 bases line up with TRBD2. Germline V gene data show CDR1 as LGHDT and CDR2 as YNNKEL (reference sequence). The CDR3 extends over 16 amino acids. J gave up 1 base and V 0 bases, and 1 base lay outside the gene matches. The CDR3: CASSQDSGSSYNEQFF. DNA of the CDR3: TGTGCCAGCAGCCAAGATAGCGGGAGTTCCTACAATGAGCAGTTCTTC.

This sequence joins TRBV19 and TRBJ1-4; 8 nucleotides line up with TRBD1. CDR3 length equals 13 residues. Unmatched junction bases numbered 10, after V lost 10 bases and J lost 9 bases. Germline-derived CDR1 and CDR2 are LNHDA and SQIVND (reference sequence). The CDR3 nucleotides read TGTGCCACCCAGGACAGGGCCCCCCAAAAACTGTTTTTT. Translation gives CATQDRAPQKLFF.

This clone was found once. This rearrangement joins TRBV5-1 to TRBJ2-2, with TRBD1 identical over 12 bases. Unmatched junction bases numbered 8, after V lost 5 bases and J lost 6 bases. The CDR3 covers 16 residues. Germline V gene sequence: CDR1 SGHRS, CDR2 YFSETQ. The CDR3 spells CASRPPGTGGSGELFF. CDR3 bases: TGCGCCAGCAGACCTCCCGGGACAGGGGGCTCCGGGGAGCTGTTTTTT.

The chain links TRBV3-1 (or the pseudogene TRBV3-2) to TRBJ2-7, with 7 bases aligning to TRBD2. V dropped 1 base and J dropped 4; count of bases not matched to a gene: 13. Germline V gene data show CDR1 as LGHDT and CDR2 as YNNKEL (reference sequence). The CDR3 covers 17 residues. The DNA of the CDR3 is TGTGCCAGCAGCCAAGCCGGTCAGCGGGACCCTAATTACGAGCAGTACTTC. This gives the protein CASSQAGQRDPNYEQYF.

The genes are TRBV9 and TRBJ2-2, with 11 positions matching TRBD1. With 2 bases clipped from V and 6 bases from J, the junction kept 0 bases outside the gene matches. Germline CDR1 and CDR2: SGDLS and YYNGEE. This CDR3 has 14 amino acids. As DNA, the CDR3 is TGTGCCAGCAGCGTGGGACAGGGGGCCGGGGAGCTGTTTTTT. Protein sequence: CASSVGQGAGELFF.

The genes are TRBV30 and TRBJ2-7; D gene unclear. Germline V lookup: CDR1 GTSNPN, CDR2 SVGIG (reference sequence). This CDR3 is 12 amino acids long. V gave up 0 bases and J gave up 4 bases, with 7 bases separating them. CDR3 sequence reads: CAWSVLKYEQYF. The CDR3 bases are TGTGCCTGGAGTGTCCTAAAATACGAGCAGTACTTC.

In DNA form, the CDR3 reads TGTGCCAGCAGCCGAGGGGGTTTTGAGGAAAAACTGTTTTTT. It translates to CASSRGGFEEKLFF. V usage is TRBV7-9 and J usage is TRBJ1-4; tentatively, D is TRBD1 (6 bases). This CDR3 comprises 14 residues. Trimming left V 5 bases short and J 8 bases short, with 15 bases between. The germline gives CDR1 SEHNR, CDR2 FQNEAQ (reference sequence). Full variable domain (rest looked up from reference TRBV7-9 and TRBJ1-4): DTGVSQNPRHKITKRGQNVTFRCDPISEHNRLYWYRQTLGQGPEFLTYFQNEAQLEKSRLLSDRFSAERPKGSFSTLEIQRTEQGDSAMYLCASSRGGFEEKLFFGSGTQLSVL.

With respect to this clone: Other DNA sequences in this sample translate to the same CDR3. This rearrangement joins TRBV11-1 to TRBJ1-1, with 10 bases identical to TRBD1. V dropped 5 bases and J dropped 1; count of bases not matched to a gene: 1. Germline V lookup: CDR1 SGHAT, CDR2 FQDESV (reference sequence). The CDR3 consists of 14 residues. The CDR3 bases are TGTGCCAGCAGCCGGGACAGGGGGAACACTGAAGCTTTCTTT. It is translated as CASSRDRGNTEAFF.

On this clone itself: One end of the junction varies from germline; a read error may be responsible. The sample holds other DNA sequences that translate to the same CDR3. The chain links TRBV5-1 to TRBJ2-7, with 7 bases fitting TRBD2. The CDR3 has 17 amino acids. CDR1 is SGHRS, CDR2 YFSETQ, per germline. The CDR3 nucleotides are TGCGCCAGCACTCCCGGGGGGAGCGGAGGTGTGAACTACGAACAGTACTTC. This codes for CASTPGGSGGVNYEQYF.

The rearrangement uses TRBV19 and TRBJ2-2; 8 bases fit TRBD1. Per the germline V gene, CDR1 is LNHDA and CDR2 is SQIVND (reference sequence). The trim removed 5 bases at V and 4 bases at J, leaving 3 bases unmatched. The CDR3 runs to 14 residues. Written as DNA, the CDR3 is TGTGCCAGTAGTTACAGGGGGGTCACCGGGGAGCTGTTTTTT. This codes for CASSYRGVTGELFF.

The genes are TRBV11-2 and TRBJ1-6; D unresolved. This CDR3 has 14 amino acids. From germline, CDR1 is SGHAT and CDR2 FQNNGV. The germline V and J ends were trimmed by 8 bases and 7 bases, with 15 bases remaining between them. The CDR3 spells CASVRQSRNSPLHF. In DNA, the CDR3 is TGTGCCAGCGTCCGGCAATCGAGGAATTCACCCCTCCACTTT.

This clone was picked up one time. The CDR3 nucleotides are TGTGCCAGCAGCCAAGGCGGGTCTAGCACAGATACGCAGTATTTT. Protein product: CASSQGGSSTDTQYF. The gene calls are TRBV3-1 (or the pseudogene TRBV3-2) and TRBJ2-3; a weak D match, TRBD2 (5 bases). Germline V gene data show CDR1 as LGHDT and CDR2 as YNNKEL (reference sequence). Trimming shortened V by 1 base and J by 0 bases, and 8 bases separated the two germline ends. This CDR3 comprises 15 residues.

J is TRBJ2-2 and V is TRBV2; TRBD2 agrees at 7 bases. This CDR3 is built from 11 residues. Germline CDR1 is SNHLY and CDR2 is FYNNEI. J lost 11 bases, V lost 6 bases, and 3 bases had no gene match. DNA of the CDR3: TGTGCCAGCAGGGGGGGGATCGAGCTGTTTTTT. Translating it yields CASRGGIELFF.

The genes are TRBV3-1 (or the pseudogene TRBV3-2) and TRBJ1-2; D is unclear. Per the germline V gene, CDR1 is LGHDT and CDR2 is YNNKEL (reference sequence). Deletions cut 3 bases from V and 5 bases from J, with 10 bases between. The CDR3 runs to 13 residues. The CDR3 region has the DNA TGTGCCAGCAGCCAGAGGGAAACATATGGCTACACCTTC. Translating it yields CASSQRETYGYTF.

This clone has just one count. The chain carries TRBV7-8 and TRBJ1-6; possible D gene TRBD1, 6 bases. Trimming cost V 1 base and J 3 bases, with 7 bases left between them. Germline V gives CDR1 SGHVS, CDR2 FQNEAQ. The CDR3 runs to 15 residues. This CDR3 reads CASSLETGYNSPLHF. The CDR3 DNA reads TGTGCCAGCAGCTTAGAGACAGGCTATAATTCACCCCTCCACTTT. Full variable domain (rest looked up from reference TRBV7-8 and TRBJ1-6): GAGVSQSPRYKVAKRGQDVALRCDPISGHVSLFWYQQALGQGPEFLTYFQNEAQLDKSGLPSDRFFAERPEGSVSTLKIQRTQQEDSAVYLCASSLETGYNSPLHFGNGTRLTVT.

The chain has TRBV19 and TRBJ2-5; 8 bases fit TRBD1. Germline-derived CDR1 and CDR2 are LNHDA and SQIVND (reference sequence). J gave up 5 bases and V 3 bases, and 5 bases lay outside the gene matches. The CDR3 is 14 residues long. The CDR3 protein is CASSIGQGRETQYF. The CDR3 DNA follows: TGTGCCAGTAGTATCGGACAGGGAAGGGAGACCCAGTACTTC.

The gene calls are TRBV5-4 and TRBJ2-2; tentatively, D is TRBD1 (6 bases). Trimming shortened V by 4 bases and J by 6 bases, and 16 bases separated the two germline ends. This CDR3 contains 15 residues. In germline, CDR1 is SGHNT, CDR2 YYREEE (reference sequence). The CDR3 loop is CASSPSRGSAGELFF. DNA for the CDR3: TGTGCCAGCAGCCCATCCAGGGGAAGCGCCGGGGAGCTGTTTTTT. Using reference TRBV5-4 and TRBJ2-2 for the parts outside the CDR3, the full variable domain is ETGVTQSPTHLIKTRGQQVTLRCSSQSGHNTVSWYQQALGQGPQFIFQYYREEENGRGNFPPRFSGLQFPNYSSELNVNALELDDSALYLCASSPSRGSAGELFFGEGSRLTVL.

V is TRBV5-5 and J is TRBJ2-3; no reliable D call. This CDR3 is 15 amino acids long. The V and J ends lost 4 bases and 6 bases respectively, with 18 bases between them. Germline V lookup: CDR1 SGHKS, CDR2 YYEKEE (reference sequence). The DNA of the CDR3 is TGTGCCAGCAGCCCCGAGTGGAGTTCTCGCGATACGCAGTATTTT. Protein: CASSPEWSSRDTQYF.